This TCR beta chain was captured in a study of blood T cells in healthy people across ages. Regarding the study as a whole: Diversity estimates from one million T cells were considered underestimates. Age showed a roughly linear inverse relationship with TCR beta diversity per million T cells.

In each sample, at least 6 million PBMCs were isolated. Per sample, no less than 5.5 micrograms of total RNA were extracted. With respect to this clonotype: What it recognizes is unknown.

CDR1 and CDR2 (germline): MNHEY, SMNVEV (reference sequence). V gave up 3 bases and J gave up 5 bases; unmatched junction bases: 13. This CDR3 has 17 amino acids. For the second PCR, which ran for roughly 6 to 12 cycles, a sample-barcoded 5' primer and a J-beta primer mix were used. A single record per CDR3 protein comes from TCRdb applying MiXCR to the 5' RACE reads. The sample holds hundreds of thousands of distinct CDR3 sequences, 20% to 25% seen once. The sequenced sample consisted of blood. The receptor's source is a man in his 70s in good health. This chain connects TRBV27 to TRBJ1-2; 9 nucleotides line up with TRBD1. The CDR3 DNA is TGTGCCAGCAGTTTTTTTCAGAGACAGGGGGAGGGATATGGCTACACCTTC. Translation gives CASSFFQRQGEGYGYTF.